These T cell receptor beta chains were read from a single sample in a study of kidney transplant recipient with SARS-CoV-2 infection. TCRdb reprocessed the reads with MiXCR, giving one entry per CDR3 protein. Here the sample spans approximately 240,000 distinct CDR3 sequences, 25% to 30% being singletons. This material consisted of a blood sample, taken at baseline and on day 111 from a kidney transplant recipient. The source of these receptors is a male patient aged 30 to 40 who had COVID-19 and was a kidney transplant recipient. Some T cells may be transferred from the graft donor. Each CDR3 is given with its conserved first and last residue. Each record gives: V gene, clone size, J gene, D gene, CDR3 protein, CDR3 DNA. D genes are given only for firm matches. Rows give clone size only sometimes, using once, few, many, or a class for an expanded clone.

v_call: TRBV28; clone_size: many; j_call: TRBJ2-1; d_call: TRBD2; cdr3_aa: CASSLSGGGSYNEQFF; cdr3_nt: TGTGCCAGCAGTCTCAGCGGGGGGGGCTCCTACAATGAGCAGTTCTTC
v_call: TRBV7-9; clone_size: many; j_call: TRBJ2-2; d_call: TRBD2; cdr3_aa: CASSLALAGGTGELFF; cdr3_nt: TGTGCCAGCAGCTTAGCCCTAGCGGGAGGAACCGGGGAGCTGTTTTTT
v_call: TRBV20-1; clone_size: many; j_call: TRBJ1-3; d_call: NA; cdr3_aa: CSASSGNTIYF; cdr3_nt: TGCAGTGCTAGCTCTGGAAACACCATATATTTT
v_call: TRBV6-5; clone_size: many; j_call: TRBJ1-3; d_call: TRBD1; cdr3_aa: CASSFTGVRLSGNTIYF; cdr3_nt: TGTGCCAGCAGTTTTACAGGGGTCCGACTCTCTGGAAACACCATATATTTT
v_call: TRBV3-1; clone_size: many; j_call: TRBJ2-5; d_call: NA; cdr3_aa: CASSTIFPISFSETQYF; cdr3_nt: TGTGCCAGCAGCACGATATTTCCCATTTCTTTCTCTGAGACCCAGTACTTC
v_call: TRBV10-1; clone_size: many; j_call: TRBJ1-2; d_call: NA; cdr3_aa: CASSGSTRSRKTYGYTF; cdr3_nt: TGCGCCAGCAGTGGGTCTACAAGATCGCGAAAGACCTATGGCTACACCTTC
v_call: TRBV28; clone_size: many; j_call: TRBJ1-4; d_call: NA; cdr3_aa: CASRPGRRGNRFATNEKLFF; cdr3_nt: TGTGCCAGCAGGCCAGGGCGGAGAGGAAACCGGTTCGCAACTAATGAAAAACTGTTTTTT
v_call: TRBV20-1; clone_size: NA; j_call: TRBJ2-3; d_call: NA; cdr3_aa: CSARPPGGTGTQYF; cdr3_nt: TGCAGTGCTAGACCTCCCGGGGGCACAGGTACGCAGTATTTT
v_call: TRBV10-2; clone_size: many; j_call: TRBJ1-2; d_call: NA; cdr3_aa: CASSSSNTSRKTYGYTF; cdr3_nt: TGCGCCAGCAGTTCGAGTAACACTTCTAGAAAGACCTATGGCTACACCTTC
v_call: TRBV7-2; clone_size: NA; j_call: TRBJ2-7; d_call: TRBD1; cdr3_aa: CASSLGDRTYEQYF; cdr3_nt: TGTGCCAGCAGCTTAGGGGACAGAACCTACGAGCAGTACTTC
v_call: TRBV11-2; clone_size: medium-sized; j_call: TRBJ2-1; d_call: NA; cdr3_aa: CASSLGGDNEQFF; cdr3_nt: TGTGCCAGCAGCTTAGGAGGGGACAATGAGCAGTTCTTC
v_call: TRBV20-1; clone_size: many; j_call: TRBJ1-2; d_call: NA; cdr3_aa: CSASPPGAGGYTF; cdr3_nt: TGCAGTGCTAGCCCTCCGGGGGCAGGAGGCTACACCTTC
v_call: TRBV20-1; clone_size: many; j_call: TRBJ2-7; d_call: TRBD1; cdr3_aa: CSARVQGAFYEQYF; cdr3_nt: TGCAGTGCTAGAGTACAGGGGGCCTTCTACGAGCAGTACTTC
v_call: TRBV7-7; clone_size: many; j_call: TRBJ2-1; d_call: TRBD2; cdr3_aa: CASSPGRLAGGNEQFF; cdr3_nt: TGTGCTAGCAGCCCCGGTAGGCTAGCGGGAGGTAATGAGCAGTTCTTC
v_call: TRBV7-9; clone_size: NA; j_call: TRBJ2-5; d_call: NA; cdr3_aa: CASVAGLLETQYF; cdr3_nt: TGTGCCAGCGTGGCAGGGTTGCTGGAGACCCAGTACTTC
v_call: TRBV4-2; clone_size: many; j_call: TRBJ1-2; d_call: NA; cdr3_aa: CASSQDAQGYGYTF; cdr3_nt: TGTGCCAGCAGCCAAGATGCACAGGGATATGGCTACACCTTC
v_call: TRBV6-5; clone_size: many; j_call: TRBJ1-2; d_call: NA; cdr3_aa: CASSCKKECRKTYGYTF; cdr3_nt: TGTGCCAGCAGTTGTAAAAAGGAATGTAGAAAGACCTATGGCTACACCTTC
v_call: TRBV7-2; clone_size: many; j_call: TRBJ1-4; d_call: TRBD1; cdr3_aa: CASSFSPGQGLMRKLFF; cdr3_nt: TGTGCCAGCAGCTTTAGCCCCGGACAGGGCCTAATGAGGAAACTGTTTTTT
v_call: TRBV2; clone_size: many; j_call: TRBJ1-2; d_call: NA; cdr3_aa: CAIPPGQFYGYTF; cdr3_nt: TGTGCCATCCCCCCCGGACAGTTCTATGGCTACACCTTC
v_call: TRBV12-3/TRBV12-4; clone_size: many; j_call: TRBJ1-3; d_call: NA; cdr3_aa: CASRPTYGRLYSGNTIYF; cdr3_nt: TGTGCCAGCAGACCCACATATGGACGACTCTACTCTGGAAACACCATATATTTT
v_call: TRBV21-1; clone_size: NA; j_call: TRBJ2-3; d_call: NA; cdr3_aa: CAGSLSVATVTQDTQYF; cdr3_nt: TGTGCCGGCAGTCTGAGTGTAGCTACAGTCACGCAAGATACGCAGTATTTT
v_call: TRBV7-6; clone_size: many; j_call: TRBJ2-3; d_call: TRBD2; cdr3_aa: CASSFDGRATDTQYF; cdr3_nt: TGTGCCAGCAGCTTTGACGGGAGGGCTACAGATACGCAGTATTTT
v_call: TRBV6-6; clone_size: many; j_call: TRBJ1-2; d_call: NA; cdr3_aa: CASSKTGGGRKTYGYTF; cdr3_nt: TGTGCCAGCAGTAAAACGGGAGGTGGGAGAAAGACCTATGGCTACACCTTC
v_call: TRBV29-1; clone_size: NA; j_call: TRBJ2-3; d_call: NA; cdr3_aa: CSVEAGRGGGDTQYF; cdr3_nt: TGCAGCGTTGAAGCGGGCAGGGGTGGAGGAGATACGCAGTATTTT
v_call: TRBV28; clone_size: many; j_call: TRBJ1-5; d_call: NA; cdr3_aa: CASHGQDQPQHF; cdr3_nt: TGTGCCAGCCACGGTCAGGATCAGCCCCAGCATTTT
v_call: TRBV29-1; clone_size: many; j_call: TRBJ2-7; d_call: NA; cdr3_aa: CSVSQPRNEQYF; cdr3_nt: TGCAGCGTCTCTCAACCCCGGAACGAGCAGTACTTC
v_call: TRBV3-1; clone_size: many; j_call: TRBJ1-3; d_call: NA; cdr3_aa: CASSQVEGSGNTIYF; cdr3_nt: TGTGCCAGCAGCCAAGTAGAGGGGTCTGGAAACACCATATATTTT
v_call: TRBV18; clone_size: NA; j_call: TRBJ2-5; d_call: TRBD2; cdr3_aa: CASSPPSLAGGAQYF; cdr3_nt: TGTGCCAGCTCACCGCCGTCGCTAGCGGGAGGGGCCCAGTACTTC
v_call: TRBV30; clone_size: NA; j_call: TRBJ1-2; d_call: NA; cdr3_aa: CAWGYQRYRKTYGYTF; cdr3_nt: TGTGCCTGGGGTTATCAGCGTTATAGAAAGACCTATGGCTACACCTTC
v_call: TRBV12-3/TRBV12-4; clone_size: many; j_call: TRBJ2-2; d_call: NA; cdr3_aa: CASSPHLMRGETGELFF; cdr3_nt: TGTGCCAGCAGTCCCCACCTCATGAGGGGCGAAACCGGGGAGCTGTTTTTT
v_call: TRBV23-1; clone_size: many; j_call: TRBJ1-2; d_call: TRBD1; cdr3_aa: CASSQPFYRGPSYGYTF; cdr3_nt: TGCGCCAGCAGTCAACCTTTCTACAGGGGCCCATCTTATGGCTACACCTTC
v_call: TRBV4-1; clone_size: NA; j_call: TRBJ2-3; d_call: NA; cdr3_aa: CASSPKQGTDTQYF; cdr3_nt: TGCGCCAGCAGCCCAAAACAGGGAACAGATACGCAGTATTTT
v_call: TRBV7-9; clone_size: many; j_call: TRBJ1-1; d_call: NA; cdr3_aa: CASSPGTGVSSYGAFF; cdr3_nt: TGTGCCAGCAGCCCCGGGACTGGAGTATCGTCGTACGGAGCTTTCTTT
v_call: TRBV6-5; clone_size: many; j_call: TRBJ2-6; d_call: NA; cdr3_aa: CASSRGSGANVLTF; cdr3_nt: TGTGCCAGCAGTAGGGGCTCTGGGGCCAACGTCCTGACTTTC
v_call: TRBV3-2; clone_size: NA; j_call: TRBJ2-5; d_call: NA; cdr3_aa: CASSPSIQETQCF; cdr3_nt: TGTGCCAGCAGCCCGTCGATTCAAGAGACCCAGTGCTTC
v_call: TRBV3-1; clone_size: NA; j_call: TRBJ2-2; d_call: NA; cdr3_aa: CASSHLCPISGLTRELFF; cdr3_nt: TGTGCCAGCAGCCACCTATGTCCCATTTCAGGCTTGACCAGGGAGCTGTTTTTT
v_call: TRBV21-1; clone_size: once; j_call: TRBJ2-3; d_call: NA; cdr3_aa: CTSREPLATVMQDTQYF; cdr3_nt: TGTACCAGCAGGGAGCCATTAGCTACAGTCATGCAAGATACGCAGTATTTT
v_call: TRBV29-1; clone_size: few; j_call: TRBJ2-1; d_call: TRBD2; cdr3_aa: CSVGKSSGRYNEQFF; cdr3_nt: TGCAGCGTTGGGAAGTCTAGCGGGAGATACAATGAGCAGTTCTTC
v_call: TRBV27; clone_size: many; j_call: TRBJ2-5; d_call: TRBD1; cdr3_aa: CASSQGTGWETQYF; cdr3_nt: TGTGCCAGCAGTCAAGGGACAGGGTGGGAGACCCAGTACTTC
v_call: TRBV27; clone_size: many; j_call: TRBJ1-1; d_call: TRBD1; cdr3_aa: CASSRTGGYTEAFF; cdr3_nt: TGTGCCAGCAGCCGGACAGGTGGGTACACTGAAGCTTTCTTT
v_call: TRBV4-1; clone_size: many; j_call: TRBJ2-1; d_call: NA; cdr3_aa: CASSQDRASSYNEQFF; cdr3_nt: TGCGCCAGCAGCCAAGATAGAGCCAGCTCCTACAATGAGCAGTTCTTC
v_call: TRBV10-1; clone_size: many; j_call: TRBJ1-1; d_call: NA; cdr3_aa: CASSEVPGGTEAFF; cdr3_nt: TGCGCCAGCAGCGAGGTTCCGGGAGGCACTGAAGCTTTCTTT